The rows below give T cell receptor beta chains drawn from one sample of a study of blood T cells in healthy people across ages. TCRdb called the 5' RACE reads again in MiXCR, with one record for every CDR3 protein. The sample yields 750,000 to 950,000 distinct CDR3 sequences, roughly 29% seen once. These data were also filed under a second study, of T cells of mothers and their children.

The material sequenced was blood. The receptors come from a woman aged 40 to 55 in good health. The CDR3 runs from the conserved cysteine through the conserved F or W. The order of the fields is D gene, V gene, J gene, CDR3 length, clone size, CDR3 DNA, CDR3 protein. A D gene is named only where the DNA matches it firmly. Clone size is given for some rows only: seen once, a few or many times, or a class if the clone is expanded.

d_call: TRBD2; v_call: TRBV15; j_call: TRBJ2-1; cdr3_length: 13; clone_size: many; cdr3_nt: TGTGCCACCGGACTAGCGGGGGGTAATGAGCAGTTCTTC; cdr3_aa: CATGLAGGNEQFF
d_call: TRBD2; v_call: TRBV9; j_call: TRBJ2-3; cdr3_length: 15; clone_size: .; cdr3_nt: TGTGCCAGCGCTGGCGGGGGGCCGGAGGAAAATACGCAGTATTTT; cdr3_aa: CASAGGGPEENTQYF
d_call: TRBD1; v_call: TRBV28; j_call: TRBJ2-7; cdr3_length: 12; clone_size: many; cdr3_nt: TGTGCCAGCACCTTGACAGGGAACGAGCAGTACTTC; cdr3_aa: CASTLTGNEQYF
d_call: .; v_call: TRBV27; j_call: TRBJ2-4; cdr3_length: 13; clone_size: few; cdr3_nt: TGTGCCAGCAGCCCGACTCCAAAAAACATTCAGTACTTC; cdr3_aa: CASSPTPKNIQYF
d_call: .; v_call: TRBV4-1; j_call: TRBJ1-2; cdr3_length: 15; clone_size: few; cdr3_nt: TGCGCCAGCAGCCAAACCACCCTATCTAACTATGGCTACACCTTC; cdr3_aa: CASSQTTLSNYGYTF
d_call: .; v_call: TRBV5-6; j_call: TRBJ1-2; cdr3_length: 15; clone_size: .; cdr3_nt: TGTGCCAGCAGCTCTGCTCCCGGGACACAGGTTGGCTACACCTTC; cdr3_aa: CASSSAPGTQVGYTF
d_call: TRBD2; v_call: TRBV6-2/TRBV6-3; j_call: TRBJ2-7; cdr3_length: 16; clone_size: few; cdr3_nt: TGTGCCAGCAGCTCCCTCCCCCCGGGGGGGACCTACGAGCAGTACTTC; cdr3_aa: CASSSLPPGGTYEQYF
d_call: .; v_call: TRBV7-3; j_call: TRBJ2-1; cdr3_length: 12; clone_size: few; cdr3_nt: TGTGCCAGCAGCTCTACTACTCTAGAGCAGTTCTTC; cdr3_aa: CASSSTTLEQFF
d_call: TRBD1; v_call: TRBV7-2; j_call: TRBJ2-7; cdr3_length: 15; clone_size: many; cdr3_nt: TGTGCCAGCAGCTTAGACAGGGGGCAGGCCTACGAGCAGTACTTC; cdr3_aa: CASSLDRGQAYEQYF
d_call: .; v_call: TRBV7-2; j_call: TRBJ2-5; cdr3_length: 14; clone_size: few; cdr3_nt: TGTGCCAGCAGCTTAGGTGCGGTCAAAGGGACCCAGTACTTC; cdr3_aa: CASSLGAVKGTQYF
d_call: TRBD2; v_call: TRBV7-6; j_call: TRBJ2-3; cdr3_length: 18; clone_size: .; cdr3_nt: TGTGCCAGCAGCTTAATCGGACTAGCGGGGGGGCGTCCAGATACGCAGTATTTT; cdr3_aa: CASSLIGLAGGRPDTQYF
d_call: .; v_call: TRBV7-2; j_call: TRBJ2-7; cdr3_length: 17; clone_size: few; cdr3_nt: TGTGCCAGCAGCTTCCCTGGACTAATAGGACATACCTACGAGCAGTACTTC; cdr3_aa: CASSFPGLIGHTYEQYF
d_call: .; v_call: TRBV4-2; j_call: TRBJ1-5; cdr3_length: 18; clone_size: .; cdr3_nt: TGTGCCAGCAGCCACGTTCCGACGGGACAAGACAGCAATCAGCCCCAGCATTTT; cdr3_aa: CASSHVPTGQDSNQPQHF
d_call: .; v_call: TRBV12-3/TRBV12-4; j_call: TRBJ2-7; cdr3_length: 14; clone_size: many; cdr3_nt: TGTGCCAGCAGTTTCGAGACAGCTTCCTACGAGCAGTACTTC; cdr3_aa: CASSFETASYEQYF
d_call: .; v_call: TRBV4-1; j_call: TRBJ2-7; cdr3_length: 17; clone_size: .; cdr3_nt: TGCGCCAGCAGCCTTACAGACCTCCGGGACCTTACCTACGAGCAGTACTTC; cdr3_aa: CASSLTDLRDLTYEQYF
d_call: TRBD2; v_call: TRBV5-1; j_call: TRBJ2-3; cdr3_length: 15; clone_size: .; cdr3_nt: TGCGCCAGCAGCGGCGGGACTAGCGTCGCAGATACGCAGTATTTT; cdr3_aa: CASSGGTSVADTQYF
d_call: .; v_call: TRBV3-1; j_call: TRBJ1-1; cdr3_length: 14; clone_size: .; cdr3_nt: TGTGCCAGCAGCCCTAAGGCAGGGTACACTGAAGCTTTCTTT; cdr3_aa: CASSPKAGYTEAFF
d_call: .; v_call: TRBV5-1; j_call: TRBJ2-5; cdr3_length: 15; clone_size: few; cdr3_nt: TGCGCCAGCAGCTCCTCCGGGGCGAGAAAAGAGACCCAGTACTTC; cdr3_aa: CASSSSGARKETQYF
d_call: .; v_call: TRBV27; j_call: TRBJ2-7; cdr3_length: 16; clone_size: .; cdr3_nt: TGTGCCAGCAGCGCGAAGCGGACCCCAAGGAGATACGAGCAGTACTTC; cdr3_aa: CASSAKRTPRRYEQYF
d_call: .; v_call: TRBV6-2/TRBV6-3; j_call: TRBJ1-2; cdr3_length: 14; clone_size: .; cdr3_nt: TGTACCAGCAGTTACACAGCAGGGGCCTATGGCTACACCTTC; cdr3_aa: CTSSYTAGAYGYTF
d_call: .; v_call: TRBV29-1; j_call: TRBJ1-1; cdr3_length: 12; clone_size: .; cdr3_nt: TGCAGGGGTGACAGGAATGACCCTGAAGCTTTCTTT; cdr3_aa: CRGDRNDPEAFF
d_call: TRBD2; v_call: TRBV7-7; j_call: TRBJ2-1; cdr3_length: 16; clone_size: few; cdr3_nt: TGTGCTAGCAGCTTACTAGCGGGGGCCCCGTACAATGAGCAGTTCTTC; cdr3_aa: CASSLLAGAPYNEQFF
d_call: .; v_call: TRBV18; j_call: TRBJ1-2; cdr3_length: 14; clone_size: .; cdr3_nt: TGTGCCAGCTCACCAACAGTCCCTAACTATGGCTACACCTTC; cdr3_aa: CASSPTVPNYGYTF
d_call: .; v_call: TRBV28; j_call: TRBJ1-6; cdr3_length: 15; clone_size: few; cdr3_nt: TGTGCCAGCAGTTTAAGTCCCGGGGATTGGTCACCCCTCCACTTT; cdr3_aa: CASSLSPGDWSPLHF
d_call: TRBD1; v_call: TRBV7-9; j_call: TRBJ1-2; cdr3_length: 17; clone_size: .; cdr3_nt: TGTGCCAGCAGCTTAGCGGGACAGGTCTCGCACACTTATGGCTACACCTTC; cdr3_aa: CASSLAGQVSHTYGYTF
d_call: TRBD2; v_call: TRBV5-8; j_call: TRBJ2-1; cdr3_length: 15; clone_size: few; cdr3_nt: TGTGCCAGCAGCCTAGCGGGGGGGCAGGAGGAGACCCAGTTCTTC; cdr3_aa: CASSLAGGQEETQFF
d_call: .; v_call: TRBV5-1; j_call: TRBJ1-4; cdr3_length: 14; clone_size: .; cdr3_nt: TGCGCCAGCAGCCGGCAGACAACTAATGAAAAACTGTTTTTT; cdr3_aa: CASSRQTTNEKLFF
d_call: .; v_call: TRBV12-3/TRBV12-4; j_call: TRBJ2-5; cdr3_length: 14; clone_size: .; cdr3_nt: TGTGCCAGCAGTCGAACACTAGCCCAAGAGACCCAGTACTTC; cdr3_aa: CASSRTLAQETQYF
d_call: TRBD1; v_call: TRBV4-1; j_call: TRBJ1-1; cdr3_length: 14; clone_size: .; cdr3_nt: TGCGCCAGCAGCCAAGATAGGGGGCCGGCTGAAGCTTTCTTT; cdr3_aa: CASSQDRGPAEAFF
d_call: .; v_call: TRBV5-1; j_call: TRBJ1-2; cdr3_length: 15; clone_size: many; cdr3_nt: TGCGCCAGCAGCGTGGAACGCCTAAGGGGCTATGGCTACACCTTC; cdr3_aa: CASSVERLRGYGYTF
d_call: .; v_call: TRBV27; j_call: TRBJ1-1; cdr3_length: 15; clone_size: few; cdr3_nt: TGTGCCAGCAGTTTTGGCGGCGGAGTGCAGCCCGAAGCTTTCTTT; cdr3_aa: CASSFGGGVQPEAFF
d_call: TRBD2; v_call: TRBV5-1; j_call: TRBJ2-6; cdr3_length: 20; clone_size: many; cdr3_nt: TGCGCCAGCAGTCCCACAGGACTAGCGGGGGCTAGCTCTGGGGCCAACGTCCTGACTTTC; cdr3_aa: CASSPTGLAGASSGANVLTF
d_call: .; v_call: TRBV7-3; j_call: TRBJ2-7; cdr3_length: 16; clone_size: few; cdr3_nt: TGTGCCAGCAGCTCCGCCATCGATCGGGCGGGAAATGAGCAGTACTTC; cdr3_aa: CASSSAIDRAGNEQYF
d_call: .; v_call: TRBV6-6; j_call: TRBJ1-1; cdr3_length: 11; clone_size: .; cdr3_nt: TGTGCCAGCAGTTACGAAGGGTACGCTTTCTTT; cdr3_aa: CASSYEGYAFF
d_call: TRBD1; v_call: TRBV9; j_call: TRBJ1-3; cdr3_length: 16; clone_size: few; cdr3_nt: TGTGCCAGCAGCGCCCACAGGGGATTAACTGGAAACACCATATATTTT; cdr3_aa: CASSAHRGLTGNTIYF
d_call: .; v_call: TRBV28; j_call: TRBJ2-7; cdr3_length: 12; clone_size: many; cdr3_nt: TGTGCCACCTCCACAGGGTTCTACGAGCAGTACTTC; cdr3_aa: CATSTGFYEQYF
d_call: .; v_call: TRBV5-8; j_call: TRBJ2-1; cdr3_length: 15; clone_size: many; cdr3_nt: TGTGCCAGCAACCCCGACCGTCCCTACGCCCCTGAGCAGTTCTTC; cdr3_aa: CASNPDRPYAPEQFF
d_call: TRBD1; v_call: TRBV9; j_call: TRBJ2-7; cdr3_length: 17; clone_size: .; cdr3_nt: TGTGCCAGCAGCAAGAAAAGGGGTCGGGACAGGGTTATCGAGCAGTACTTC; cdr3_aa: CASSKKRGRDRVIEQYF
d_call: TRBD2; v_call: TRBV2; j_call: TRBJ2-7; cdr3_length: 15; clone_size: .; cdr3_nt: TGTGCCAGCAGTGAAGTTCCGGGAGGGGATTACGAGCAGTACTTC; cdr3_aa: CASSEVPGGDYEQYF
d_call: TRBD2; v_call: TRBV14; j_call: TRBJ2-1; cdr3_length: 19; clone_size: .; cdr3_nt: TGTGCCAGCAGCCAAACGAGAGGACTAGCGGGGGGTCTCTACAATGAGCAGTTCTTC; cdr3_aa: CASSQTRGLAGGLYNEQFF
d_call: .; v_call: TRBV28; j_call: TRBJ1-2; cdr3_length: 15; clone_size: few; cdr3_nt: TGTGCCAGCAGTGCCCGGGACACGCGACGGTATGGCTACACCTTC; cdr3_aa: CASSARDTRRYGYTF
d_call: TRBD2; v_call: TRBV6-1; j_call: TRBJ2-3; cdr3_length: 20; clone_size: .; cdr3_nt: TGTGCCAGCAGTGCGACCTTCGGGACTAGCTCACATGGAGGGTTAGATACGCAGTATTTT; cdr3_aa: CASSATFGTSSHGGLDTQYF
d_call: TRBD1; v_call: TRBV5-1; j_call: TRBJ2-3; cdr3_length: 17; clone_size: .; cdr3_nt: TGCGCCAGCAGCTCGAGGGGGCGGGACAGGGCCACAGATACGCAGTATTTT; cdr3_aa: CASSSRGRDRATDTQYF
d_call: TRBD2; v_call: TRBV20-1; j_call: TRBJ2-3; cdr3_length: 16; clone_size: many; cdr3_nt: TGCAGTGCTACAACCGGGACTAGCGGGGGGGCGGATACGCAGTATTTT; cdr3_aa: CSATTGTSGGADTQYF
d_call: TRBD1; v_call: TRBV20-1; j_call: TRBJ1-4; cdr3_length: 16; clone_size: few; cdr3_nt: TGCAGTGCTAGAGATGATCGAGGGACAGGGAATGAAAAACTGTTTTTT; cdr3_aa: CSARDDRGTGNEKLFF
d_call: .; v_call: TRBV5-4; j_call: TRBJ2-7; cdr3_length: 14; clone_size: few; cdr3_nt: TGTGCCAGCAGCTTCCGCCGCGAGGGATCAGAGCAGTACTTC; cdr3_aa: CASSFRREGSEQYF
d_call: .; v_call: TRBV30; j_call: TRBJ1-5; cdr3_length: 13; clone_size: .; cdr3_nt: TGTGCCTGGAGTGTCGGTAGCAATCAGCCCCAGCATTTT; cdr3_aa: CAWSVGSNQPQHF
d_call: TRBD2; v_call: TRBV7-2; j_call: TRBJ2-1; cdr3_length: 15; clone_size: many; cdr3_nt: TGTGCCAGCAGCTTAGAGGGCGGGGGAAAGAATGAGCAGTTCTTC; cdr3_aa: CASSLEGGGKNEQFF
d_call: TRBD1; v_call: TRBV18; j_call: TRBJ2-4; cdr3_length: 15; clone_size: .; cdr3_nt: TGTGCCAGCTCATCTCTGACAGGGGGGAAGAACATTCAGTACTTC; cdr3_aa: CASSSLTGGKNIQYF
d_call: TRBD1; v_call: TRBV6-2/TRBV6-3; j_call: TRBJ1-2; cdr3_length: 17; clone_size: .; cdr3_nt: TGTGCCAGCAGTTACAGCCCAGGGGGCTTATTCGACTATGGCTACACCTTC; cdr3_aa: CASSYSPGGLFDYGYTF
d_call: .; v_call: TRBV29-1; j_call: TRBJ2-5; cdr3_length: 15; clone_size: .; cdr3_nt: TGCAGCGTTGAAGATCTATCTCCCCGGGAAATTGGGGAGTACTTC; cdr3_aa: CSVEDLSPREIGEYF
d_call: .; v_call: TRBV7-3; j_call: TRBJ2-3; cdr3_length: 16; clone_size: .; cdr3_nt: TGTGCCAGCAGCTCGGGACTCCTCGGGACCACAGATACGCAGTATTTT; cdr3_aa: CASSSGLLGTTDTQYF
d_call: .; v_call: TRBV4-2; j_call: TRBJ1-1; cdr3_length: 17; clone_size: .; cdr3_nt: TGTGCCAGCAGCCCGGGGGGGGCACCCCCTTCAAACACTGAAGCTTTCTTT; cdr3_aa: CASSPGGAPPSNTEAFF
d_call: TRBD2; v_call: TRBV5-8; j_call: TRBJ2-1; cdr3_length: 16; clone_size: many; cdr3_nt: TGTGCCAGCACCTCCGCACTAGCGGGCTCCTACAATGAGCAGTTCTTC; cdr3_aa: CASTSALAGSYNEQFF
d_call: TRBD2; v_call: TRBV20-1; j_call: TRBJ2-7; cdr3_length: 16; clone_size: .; cdr3_nt: TGCAGTGCCCGGGGGGGGGTCCTCATAAACTCCTACGAGCAGTACTTC; cdr3_aa: CSARGGVLINSYEQYF